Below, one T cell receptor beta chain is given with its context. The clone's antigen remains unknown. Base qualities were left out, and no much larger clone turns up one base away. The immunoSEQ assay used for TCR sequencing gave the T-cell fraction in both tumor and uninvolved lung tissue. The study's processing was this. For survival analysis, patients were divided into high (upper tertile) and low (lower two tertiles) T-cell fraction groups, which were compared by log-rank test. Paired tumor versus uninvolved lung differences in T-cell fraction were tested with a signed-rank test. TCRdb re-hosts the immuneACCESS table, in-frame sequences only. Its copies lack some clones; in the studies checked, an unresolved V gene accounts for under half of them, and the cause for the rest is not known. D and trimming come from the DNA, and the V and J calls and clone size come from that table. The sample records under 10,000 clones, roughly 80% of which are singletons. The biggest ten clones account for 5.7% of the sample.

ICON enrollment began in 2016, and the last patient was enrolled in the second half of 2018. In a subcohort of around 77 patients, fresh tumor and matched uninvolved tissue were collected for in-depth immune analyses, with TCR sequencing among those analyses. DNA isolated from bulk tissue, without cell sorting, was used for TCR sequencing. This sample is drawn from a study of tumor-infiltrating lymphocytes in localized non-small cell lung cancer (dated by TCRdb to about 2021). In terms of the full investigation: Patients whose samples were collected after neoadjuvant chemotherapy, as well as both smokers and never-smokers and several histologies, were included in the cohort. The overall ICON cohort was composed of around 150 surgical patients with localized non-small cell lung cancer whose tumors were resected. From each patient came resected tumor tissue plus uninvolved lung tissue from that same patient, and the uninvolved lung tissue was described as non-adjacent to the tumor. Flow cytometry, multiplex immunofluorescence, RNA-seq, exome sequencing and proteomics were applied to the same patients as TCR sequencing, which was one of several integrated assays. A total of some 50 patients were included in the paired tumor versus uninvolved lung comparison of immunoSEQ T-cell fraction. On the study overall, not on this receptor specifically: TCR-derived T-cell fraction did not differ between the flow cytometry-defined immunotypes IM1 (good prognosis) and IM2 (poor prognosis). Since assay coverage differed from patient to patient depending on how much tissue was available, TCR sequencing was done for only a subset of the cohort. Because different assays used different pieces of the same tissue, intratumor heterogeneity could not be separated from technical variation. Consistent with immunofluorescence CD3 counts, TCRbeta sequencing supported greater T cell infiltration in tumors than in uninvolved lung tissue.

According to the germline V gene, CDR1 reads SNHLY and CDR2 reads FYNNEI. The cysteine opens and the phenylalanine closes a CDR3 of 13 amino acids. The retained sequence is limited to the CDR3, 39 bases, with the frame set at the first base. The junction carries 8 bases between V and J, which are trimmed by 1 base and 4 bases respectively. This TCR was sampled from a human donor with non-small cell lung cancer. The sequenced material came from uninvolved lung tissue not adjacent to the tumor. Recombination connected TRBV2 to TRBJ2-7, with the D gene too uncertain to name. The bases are TGTGCCAGCAGTGAAGGAGGAAAATACGAGCAGTACTTC. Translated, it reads CASSEGGKYEQYF.